This T cell receptor (beta chain) was retrieved from a study of blood T cells in healthy people across ages. This clonotype was detected ten times or more. From germline, CDR1 is SQVTM and CDR2 ANQGSEA. V was shortened by 4 bases and J by 11 bases, with 11 bases between the two germline ends. The CDR3 sequence is 10 residues long. It was with a sample-barcoded 5' primer and a J-beta primer mix that a second PCR of about 6 to 12 cycles was run. TCRdb fed the 5' RACE reads into MiXCR, producing one record per CDR3 protein. The sample carries 450,000 to 700,000 distinct CDR3 sequences, 25% to 30% recorded once.

Input material: blood. The chain is built from TRBV29-1 and TRBJ1-1; D is uncertain. This receptor was obtained from a woman in her sixties or seventies in good health. CDR3: CSVGNQLAFF. CDR3 DNA: TGCAGCGTTGGTAATCAGTTGGCTTTCTTT.